This T cell receptor beta chain emerged from a study of T cells after posttransplantation cyclophosphamide. Study-wide points: TRB clonality was highly associated with recipient CMV seropositivity and reactivation.

This clone was picked up many times. Its antigen is not known. Method: immunoSEQ multiplex PCR; TCRdb's copy keeps in-frame clones and lacks some. The sample is made up of 30,000 or so clones, none counted only once. The germline CDR1 and CDR2 sequences are LNHDA and SQIVND (reference sequence). CDR3 length: 16 amino acids. V shed 4 bases and J shed 2 bases, with 18 bases lying between them. This sequence was found in a woman aged 25 to 39 in good health and a related stem cell transplant donor. The sample consisted of PBMCs. This rearrangement joins TRBV19 to TRBJ2-7; tentatively, D is TRBD2 (7 bases). CDR3 coding DNA: TGTGCCAGTAGTACCCCCTTCGGGGGGCTAACCTACGAGCAGTACTTC. As protein: CASSTPFGGLTYEQYF.